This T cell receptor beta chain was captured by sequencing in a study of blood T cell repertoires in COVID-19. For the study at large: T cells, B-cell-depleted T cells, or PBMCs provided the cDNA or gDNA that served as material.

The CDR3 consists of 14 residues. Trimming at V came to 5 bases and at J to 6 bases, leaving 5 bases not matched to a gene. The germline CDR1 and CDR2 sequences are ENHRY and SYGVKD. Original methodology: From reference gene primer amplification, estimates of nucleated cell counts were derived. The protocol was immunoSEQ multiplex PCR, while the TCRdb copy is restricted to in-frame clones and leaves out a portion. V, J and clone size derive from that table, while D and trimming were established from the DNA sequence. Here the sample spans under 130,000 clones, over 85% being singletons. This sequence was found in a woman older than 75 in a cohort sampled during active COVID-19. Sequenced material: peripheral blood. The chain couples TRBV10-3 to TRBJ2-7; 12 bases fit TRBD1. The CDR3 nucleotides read TGTGCCATCAGTCCCGGGACAGGGGGCTTCGAGCAGTACTTC. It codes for CAISPGTGGFEQYF.